This T cell receptor (beta chain) stems from a study of OX40 agonist ivuxolimab in advanced cancers. The data were produced by immunoSEQ multiplex PCR, yet TCRdb's version contains in-frame clones alone and is incomplete. Here the sample spans tens of thousands of clones, around 90% being singletons. V lost 4 bases, J lost 2 bases, and 13 bases stayed unmatched. The CDR3 is 19 residues long. The germline V gene encodes CDR1 GTSNPN and CDR2 SVGIG (reference sequence). This TCR was recovered from an adult with an advanced solid tumor such as melanoma, head and neck, liver or kidney cancer. The sequencing here drew on CD4+ or CD8+ T cells sorted from blood, taken in a trial of the OX40 agonist ivuxolimab. The rearrangement links TRBV30 to TRBJ2-1, with 14 bases identical to TRBD2. CDR3 DNA: TGTGCCTGGAAAAAAGGGACTAGCGGGAGTTTAGTGCCCTACAATGAGCAGTTCTTC. Residues: CAWKKGTSGSLVPYNEQFF.